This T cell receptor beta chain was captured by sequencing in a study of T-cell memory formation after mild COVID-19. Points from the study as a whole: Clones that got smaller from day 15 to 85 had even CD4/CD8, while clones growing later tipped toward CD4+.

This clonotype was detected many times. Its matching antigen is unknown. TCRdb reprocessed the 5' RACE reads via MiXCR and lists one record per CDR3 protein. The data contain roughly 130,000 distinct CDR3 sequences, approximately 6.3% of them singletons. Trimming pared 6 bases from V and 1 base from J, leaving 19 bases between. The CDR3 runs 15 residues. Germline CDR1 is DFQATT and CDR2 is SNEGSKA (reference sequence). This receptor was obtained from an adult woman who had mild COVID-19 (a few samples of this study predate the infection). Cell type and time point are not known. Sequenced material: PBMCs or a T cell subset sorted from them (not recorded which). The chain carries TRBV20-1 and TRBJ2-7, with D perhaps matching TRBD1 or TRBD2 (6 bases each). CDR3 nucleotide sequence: TGCAGTGCCCCTCTGACAGGAGGGGGATCCTACGAGCAGTACTTC. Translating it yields CSAPLTGGGSYEQYF.